This record looks at one TCR beta chain sequence and its context. No cognate antigen has been identified for it. The record has no base qualities; no much larger clone is one base away. Each collaborating institution followed its own protocols to collect whole blood in K2EDTA tubes. For TCRbeta analysis, collaborators shipped samples as frozen whole blood, isolated PBMCs, or DNA extracted from either of those sample types. The immunoSEQ Assay, a bias-controlled multiplex PCR, was used to amplify TCRbeta CDR3 regions from genomic DNA. On the study's bioinformatics: The number of nucleated cells in each sample was estimated from the amplification of reference gene primers within the assay. To quantify the absolute abundance of each unique TCRbeta CDR3 rearrangement, sequence reads were collapsed and filtered. For each sample, productive Simpson clonality was calculated as the square root of Simpson's diversity index across productive rearrangements. TCRdb re-hosts the immuneACCESS table, in-frame sequences only. Its copies lack some clones; in the studies checked, an unresolved V gene accounts for under half of them, and the cause for the rest is not known. V, J and clone size reflect that table, while D and trimming were determined from the DNA. In this sample the table shows around 70,000 clones, 70% to 85% of which occur a single time. The ten largest account for about 1.9% of the sample.

V is cut by 5 bases and J by 5 bases, and the space between the germline ends is 18 bases. The germline V gene sets CDR1 to MDHEN and CDR2 to SYDVKM. CDR3 length: 15 amino acids, cysteine to phenylalanine. Just CDR3 DNA is preserved here, 45 bases in frame from base 1. This record belongs to a study of blood T cell repertoires in COVID-19 (dated by TCRdb to 2020 to 2021). Turning to the overall study: Samples from collaborators originated in the United States, Italy and Spain and spanned both the acute and convalescent phases of COVID-19. The samples were drawn from the first 160 participants of the ongoing ImmuneRACE study and from about 1,200 subjects provided by 6 global collaborators. The repertoires were made available in a free public database intended to serve as a resource for research on the immune response to SARS-CoV-2. The prospective study material was composed of cDNA or gDNA derived from T cells, B-cell-depleted T cells, or PBMCs. Where HLA class I and class II types were available, the types were taken from metadata supplied by the sample provider, not from assay-based typing. A de-identified subject ID, COVID-19 status, age in years and sex were almost always included in the sample metadata. Subjects who had been exposed to COVID-19, were actively infected with it, or had recovered from it provided the deeply sampled blood TCRbeta repertoires that made up the dataset.

The research as a whole found: Clinical and demographic metadata were provided uncurated, with the amount varying by source and participant.

This sequence was found in a woman between 55 and 75 years old with acute or convalescent COVID-19. Sequenced: peripheral blood. Recombination linked TRBV28 to TRBJ1-1; no confident D gene assignment can be made. The encoded CDR3 is CASSPPTMLGTEAFF. The sequence in DNA is TGTGCCAGCAGTCCGCCGACTATGTTGGGGACTGAAGCTTTCTTT.